These 6 T cell receptor beta chains originate from one sample sequenced in a study of blood T cell repertoires in COVID-19. Repertoires were generated with immunoSEQ multiplex PCR, while TCRdb's copy carries only in-frame clones and drops some. The repertoire holds about 280,000 clones, with 70% to 90% as singletons. Sequences were obtained from peripheral blood. Source of these receptors: a woman in her 30s who had recovered from COVID-19.

The table lists this clone with a count of one. The V call is TRBV9, the J call TRBJ2-1, with 10 nucleotides matching TRBD1. With V trimmed by 4 bases and J by 3 bases, 7 bases remained unmatched. Germline CDR1 reads SGDLS; CDR2 reads YYNGEE. This CDR3 is 16 amino acids long. The CDR3 protein is CASSPLTGGGYNEQFF. CDR3 in DNA: TGTGCCAGCAGCCCCTTGACAGGGGGCGGCTACAATGAGCAGTTCTTC.

The rearrangement uses TRBV6-5 and TRBJ1-5; 8 positions agree with TRBD1. V was clipped by 6 bases and J by 2 bases; unmatched bases: 6. The CDR3 sequence is 15 residues long. The germline V gene encodes CDR1 MNHEY and CDR2 SVGAGI. This CDR3 reads CASRPGQGRNQPQHF. Here the CDR3 DNA reads TGTGCCAGCAGACCCGGACAGGGTCGCAATCAGCCCCAGCATTTT.

CDR3 loop: CASSSGLNSPLHF. The CDR3 DNA is TGTGCCAGCAGCTCCGGTCTGAATTCACCCCTCCACTTT. J is TRBJ1-6 and V is TRBV7-3; no clear D. Between the trimmed V and J ends, which lost 4 bases and 7 bases, there was a span of 8 bases. The CDR3 length is 13 residues. Germline V CDR1 and CDR2: SGHTA, FQGTGA.

The chain recombines TRBV5-1 with TRBJ1-4, with 7 nucleotides matching TRBD1. Germline CDR1 SGHRS, CDR2 YFSETQ. The ends lost 4 bases at V and 7 bases at J; junction bases unmatched: 13. The CDR3 is 16 residues long. CDR3 amino acids: CASSLTKRQGTEKLFF. CDR3 in DNA: TGCGCCAGCAGCCTAACGAAGCGACAGGGTACTGAAAAACTGTTTTTT.

The chain recombines TRBV11-3 with TRBJ2-3; the D gene is possibly TRBD1 (5 bases). The length of the CDR3 is 13 residues. Germline-derived CDR1 and CDR2 are SGHNT and YENEEA. Trimming stripped 6 bases from V and 2 bases from J, with 9 bases between. This chain's CDR3 is CASSKTATDTQYF. For the CDR3, the DNA is TGTGCCAGCAGTAAGACAGCCACAGATACGCAGTATTTT.

This clone has a handful of counts. The J gene is TRBJ2-1, the V gene TRBV24-1; 7 bases line up with TRBD2. CDR1 is KGHDR, CDR2 SFDVKD, per germline. Trimming removed 6 bases from V and 8 bases from J; junction bases left unmatched: 12. This CDR3 contains 15 residues. The DNA of the CDR3 is TGTGCCACCAGTTCTGGGGGGTCAGGGAGGGATGAGCAGTTCTTC. It codes for CATSSGGSGRDEQFF.